The entry that follows covers one T cell receptor beta chain sequence. The time point denotes: cycle 4 day 1 (C4D1), after less than 7 weeks of nivolumab. Patients all relapsed after autologous stem cell transplantation, and there was variation in brentuximab vedotin exposure. TCRdb keeps only in-frame clones here, not all; method: immunoSEQ multiplex PCR. The sample lists approximately 110,000 clones; roughly nine tenths were seen once. The sample originates from a study of PD-1 blockade in classical Hodgkin lymphoma. The trim removed 5 bases at V and 4 bases at J, leaving 3 bases unmatched. Per the germline V gene, CDR1 is SGHVS and CDR2 is FQNEAQ. The CDR3 extends over 15 amino acids.

The specimen comprised peripheral blood mononuclear cells (PBMCs), sampled before the fourth cycle of nivolumab. The V and J genes are TRBV7-8 and TRBJ2-5; TRBD2 matches 14 bases. This clonotype was sampled from a human donor with classical Hodgkin lymphoma. CDR3 protein: CASSRLAGGGETQYF. The CDR3 DNA reads as TGTGCCAGCAGCCGACTAGCGGGAGGGGGAGAGACCCAGTACTTC.